This entry lists 7 T cell receptor beta chains sequenced from one sample in a study of tumor-infiltrating lymphocytes in primary liver carcinoma. Constant-region priming of around 490 ng total RNA yielded TCR beta cDNA. Libraries for TCR beta were built through three nested multiplex PCR rounds, which together made up a slightly modified ARM-PCR procedure. TRBV1-TRBV30 forward and Cbeta reverse primers drove the first two roughly 10-cycle rounds. TCRdb analysed the multiplex PCR reads with MiXCR anew, one entry per CDR3 protein. This table has over 35,000 distinct CDR3 sequences, around 66% appearing once. Between roughly 17 and 30 mg of unsorted bulk tissue served as the source from which RNA and DNA were co-extracted. Material for sequencing was liver tumor tissue from sampling region 2. This sample's subset: tumor region T2, inferior pole. These receptors were taken from a man between 35 and 55 years old with primary liver carcinoma and hepatitis B virus infection.

Remarks on this clonotype: A junction boundary mismatches the germline segment, possibly from a read error. J is TRBJ1-5 and V is TRBV6-1, with D unresolved. CDR1 MNHNS and CDR2 SASEGT come from the germline V gene. This CDR3 is built from 14 residues. The CDR3 is CACSGDNSNQPQHF. The CDR3 bases are TGTGCCTGCAGTGGAGACAATAGCAATCAGCCCCAGCATTTT.

The table lists this clonotype with a few counts. The chain has TRBV6-2 or TRBV6-3 and TRBJ2-5; the D gene is possibly TRBD1 (5 bases). The closer fit of TRBJ2-1 to the DNA end suggests the J call may be wrong. This CDR3 has 14 residues. Germline V CDR1 and CDR2: MNHEY, SVGEGT. CDR3 residues: CASSPTGAQETQFF. As DNA, the CDR3 is TGTGCCAGCAGTCCTACAGGAGCCCAGGAGACCCAGTTCTTC.

The J gene is TRBJ2-5, the V gene TRBV6-2 or TRBV6-3, with a possible D match to TRBD1 (5 bases). This CDR3 is built from 14 residues. The V gene lost 9 bases and the J gene lost 1 base, with 15 bases spanning the gap. Germline CDR1 reads MNHEY; CDR2 reads SVGEGT. The CDR3 loop reads CASNPTGAQETQYF. CDR3 DNA sequence: TGTGCCAGTAATCCTACAGGAGCCCAAGAGACCCAGTACTTC.

This clonotype was counted a single time. One junction end disagrees with the germline gene, perhaps due to a read error. The chain is built from TRBV12-3 or TRBV12-4 and TRBJ1-1; D not certain. The CDR3 length is 14 residues. For the CDR3, the DNA is TGTGCCAACAGTTTCGGGTGGTTGAACACTGAAGCTTTCTTT. Its protein product is CANSFGWLNTEAFF.

Regarding this clonotype: The conserved closing phenylalanine or tryptophan is absent in this CDR3, likely reflecting a read error. CDR3 loop: CASSVLAGGYTDTQYL. The CDR3 DNA follows: TGTGCCAGCAGCGTACTAGCGGGAGGTTATACAGATACGCAGTATTTA. The rearrangement links TRBV9 to TRBJ2-3; 11 bases agree with TRBD2. After removal of 1 base from V and 3 bases from J, the junction contained 4 bases not matched to a gene. The CDR3 length is 16 residues. Germline CDR1 reads SGDLS; CDR2 reads YYNGEE.

As regards this clonotype: Mismatch with germline at one junction end may stem from a read error. The chain joins TRBV4-2 to TRBJ1-4, with D maybe TRBD1 (6 bases). This CDR3 is 14 amino acids long. CDR1 is LGHNA, CDR2 YNFKEQ, per germline. The CDR3 protein is CANSQGGIGEKLFF. In DNA, the CDR3 is TGTGCCAACAGCCAAGGGGGGATCGGGGAAAAGCTTTTTTTT.

This clonotype was recorded at least ten times. The rearrangement uses TRBV14 and TRBJ2-1; D call uncertain. V gave up 4 bases and J gave up 15 bases, with 16 bases separating them. The CDR3 runs 12 residues. Germline V gene data show CDR1 as SGHDN and CDR2 as FVKESK. The CDR3 loop reads CASSLTVSRPFF. CDR3 in DNA: TGTGCCAGCAGCCTTACAGTTTCCCGGCCGTTCTTC.